Listed here are 20 T cell receptor beta chains from one sample, sequenced in a study of blood T cell repertoires in COVID-19. Sequencing used immunoSEQ multiplex PCR; TCRdb keeps in-frame clones, though not all of them. The data show around 140,000 clones, with roughly 86% seen just once and over 0.8% held by the top ten. Sequencing was performed on peripheral blood. Receptor source: a woman in her forties or fifties with acute or convalescent COVID-19.

This clone is a singleton in its sample. This chain connects TRBV11-2 to TRBJ1-2, with 9 bases that match TRBD1. The V segment lost 4 bases and the J segment 8 bases; nucleotides outside the gene matches: 8. This CDR3 is built from 14 residues. Germline V gene sequence: CDR1 SGHAT, CDR2 FQNNGV. CDR3 nucleotide sequence: TGTGCCAGCAGCTCTTCCGGGACAGGGAAAGGCTACACCTTC. It yields the protein CASSSSGTGKGYTF. The entire variable domain, with the rest obtained from reference TRBV11-2 and TRBJ1-2, is as follows: EAGVAQSPRYKIIEKRQSVAFWCNPISGHATLYWYQQILGQGPKLLIQFQNNGVVDDSQLPKDRFSAERLKGVDSTLKIQPAKLEDSAVYLCASSSSGTGKGYTFGSGTRLTVV.

This chain connects TRBV3-1 (or the pseudogene TRBV3-2) to TRBJ2-7; D perhaps matches TRBD1 (5 bases). This CDR3 comprises 12 residues. From germline, CDR1 is LGHDT and CDR2 YNNKEL (reference sequence). Trimming shortened V by 5 bases and J by 6 bases, and 11 bases separated the two germline ends. The CDR3 DNA is TGTGCCAGCAGCATGACAGATTCCGAGCAGTACTTC. The encoded protein is CASSMTDSEQYF.

This CDR3 is CASIPGISGNTIYF. In nucleotides, the CDR3 is TGTGCCAGTATCCCAGGCATCTCTGGAAACACCATATATTTT. This sequence joins TRBV19 and TRBJ1-3; D unresolved. The CDR3 is 14 residues long. Germline-derived CDR1 and CDR2 are LNHDA and SQIVND (reference sequence). V was pared by 7 bases and J by 0 bases, with 10 bases between. The full variable domain, completed using reference TRBV19 and TRBJ1-3, is DGGITQSPKYLFRKEGQNVTLSCEQNLNHDAMYWYRQDPGQGLRLIYYSQIVNDFQKGDIAEGYSVSREKKESFPLTVTSAQKNPTAFYLCASIPGISGNTIYFGEGSWLTVV.

This chain joins TRBV24-1 and TRBJ2-7; D gene ambiguous. Trimming shortened V by 5 bases and J by 2 bases, and 9 bases separated the two germline ends. CDR3 size: 13 residues. Germline V gene lookup returns CDR1 KGHDR and CDR2 SFDVKD. CDR3 loop: CATSGEITYEQYF. The CDR3 coding sequence is TGTGCCACCAGTGGAGAGATTACCTACGAGCAGTACTTC.

J is TRBJ1-3 and V is TRBV5-4; D is perhaps TRBD1 (6 bases). Per germline, CDR1 SGHNT and CDR2 YYREEE (reference sequence). V was clipped by 4 bases and J by 0 bases, with 11 bases between them. The length of the CDR3 is 15 residues. As DNA, the CDR3 is TGTGCCAGCAGCCCAGGGGTAAGCTCTGGAAACACCATATATTTT. This codes for CASSPGVSSGNTIYF.

The chain employs TRBV2 and TRBJ2-3; D is possibly TRBD2 (6 bases). Per germline, CDR1 SNHLY and CDR2 FYNNEI. This CDR3 comprises 16 residues. Trimming shortened V by 6 bases and J by 0 bases, and 16 bases separated the two germline ends. The CDR3 coding sequence is TGTGCCAGCAGGGGGGACTTTCCCCCTAGCACAGATACGCAGTATTTT. Its protein product is CASRGDFPPSTDTQYF.

This chain links TRBV10-3 with TRBJ1-2; possible D gene TRBD1, 5 bases. V was pared by 8 bases and J by 1 base, with 14 bases between. Looked up from germline, CDR1 is ENHRY and CDR2 is SYGVKD. The CDR3 has 14 amino acids. CDR3: CAIGSGGFNYGYTF. Here the CDR3 DNA reads TGTGCCATCGGTTCGGGGGGATTTAACTATGGCTACACCTTC.

The rearrangement links TRBV7-3 to TRBJ2-2, with D perhaps matching TRBD2 (6 bases). CDR3 length: 15 residues. Germline V CDR1 and CDR2: SGHTA, FQGTGA. Trimming removed 5 bases from V and 2 bases from J, with 12 bases in between. The DNA of the CDR3 is TGTGCCAGCAGCATGAGCGGGCCTAACACCGGGGAGCTGTTTTTT. The encoded protein is CASSMSGPNTGELFF. The complete variable domain, with remaining parts taken from reference TRBV7-3 and TRBJ2-2, reads GAGVSQTPSNKVTEKGKYVELRCDPISGHTALYWYRQSLGQGPEFLIYFQGTGAADDSGLPNDRFFAVRPEGSVSTLKIQRTERGDSAVYLCASSMSGPNTGELFFGEGSRLTVL.

The chain couples TRBV2 to TRBJ2-3; 8 bases fit TRBD2. The CDR3 length is 15 residues. CDR1 SNHLY and CDR2 FYNNEI come from the germline V gene. Trimming cost V 3 bases and J 0 bases; bases outside gene matches: 2. The CDR3 nucleotides are TGTGCCAGCAGTGACGGGGGGGTTAGCACAGATACGCAGTATTTT. It is translated as CASSDGGVSTDTQYF.

J is TRBJ2-2 and V is TRBV5-6; 7 bases fit TRBD2. Germline V gives CDR1 SGHDT, CDR2 YYEEEE. V lost 0 bases to trimming and J lost 4 bases; unmatched junction nucleotides: 6. The CDR3 length is 16 residues. In DNA form, the CDR3 reads TGTGCCAGCAGCTTGGTGAGACTAGCCAGCACCGGGGAGCTGTTTTTT. Its translation is CASSLVRLASTGELFF. Combining the CDR3 with reference TRBV5-6 and TRBJ2-2 gives the whole variable domain DAGVTQSPTHLIKTRGQQVTLRCSPKSGHDTVSWYQQALGQGPQFIFQYYEEEERQRGNFPDRFSGHQFPNYSSELNVNALLLGDSALYLCASSLVRLASTGELFFGEGSRLTVL.

This chain connects TRBV11-2 to TRBJ1-2, with TRBD1 matching 8 bases. CDR1 and CDR2 from the germline V gene are SGHAT and FQNNGV. This CDR3 is built from 15 residues. With V trimmed by 2 bases and J by 2 bases, 4 bases remained unmatched. CDR3: CASSLLRGLNYGYTF. In DNA form, the CDR3 reads TGTGCCAGCAGCTTACTCAGGGGGCTCAACTATGGCTACACCTTC.

CDR3 nucleotide sequence: TGCAGTGCTAGTTTCCCGGGAAGGACGAGCGAGCAGTACTTC. It encodes CSASFPGRTSEQYF. V gene TRBV20-1 combines with J gene TRBJ2-7, with D possibly TRBD2 on 5 matching bases. This CDR3 contains 14 residues. Between the trimmed V and J ends, which lost 3 bases and 6 bases, there was a span of 18 bases. Germline CDR1 DFQATT, CDR2 SNEGSKA (reference sequence).

V is TRBV6-5 and J is TRBJ2-2; D might be TRBD1 (6 bases). The ends were cut back, 0 bases at V and 7 bases at J, with 9 bases in the middle. This CDR3 is built from 14 residues. From germline, CDR1 is MNHEY and CDR2 SVGAGI. In DNA, the CDR3 is TGTGCCAGCAGTTACTCGAGGGGGAACGGGGAGCTGTTTTTT. Translated, it gives CASSYSRGNGELFF.

This rearrangement joins TRBV19 to TRBJ2-3; TRBD2 might be the D (6 bases). V shed 3 bases and J shed 2 bases, with 15 bases lying between them. This CDR3 contains 16 residues. Germline V gene sequence: CDR1 LNHDA, CDR2 SQIVND (reference sequence). DNA of the CDR3: TGTGCCAGTAGTATTTTAGGGGACTCTTACACAGATACGCAGTATTTT. Amino acid sequence: CASSILGDSYTDTQYF.

CDR3 bases: TGTGCCATCAGCCCGGACAGGGGGGGTGAAGCTTTCTTT. Translation gives CAISPDRGGEAFF. The chain combines TRBV10-3 with TRBJ1-1, with 10 bases matching TRBD1. The CDR3 is made up of 13 amino acids. The germline gives CDR1 ENHRY, CDR2 SYGVKD. V dropped 6 bases and J dropped 7; count of bases not matched to a gene: 5.

V usage is TRBV4-2 and J usage is TRBJ2-3, with TRBD2 matching 7 bases. The CDR3 has 15 residues. J lost 4 bases, V lost 4 bases, and 8 bases had no gene match. The germline V gene has CDR1 LGHNA and CDR2 YNFKEQ. The CDR3 protein is CASSLRTSPADTQYF. CDR3 nucleotides: TGTGCCAGCAGCCTCCGGACTAGTCCTGCAGATACGCAGTATTTT.

The CDR3 loop is CASSPPGLSSGANVLTF. DNA of the CDR3: TGTGCCAGCAGCCCGCCAGGACTGAGCTCTGGGGCCAACGTCCTGACTTTC. The chain is built from TRBV9 and TRBJ2-6, with a tentative D call TRBD2 (5 bases). Germline CDR1 is SGDLS and CDR2 is YYNGEE. Trimming left V 4 bases short and J 0 bases short, with 14 bases between. The CDR3 has 17 amino acids. Filled out from reference TRBV9 and TRBJ2-6, the complete variable domain reads DSGVTQTPKHLITATGQRVTLRCSPRSGDLSVYWYQQSLDQGLQFLIQYYNGEERAKGNILERFSAQQFPDLHSELNLSSLELGDSALYFCASSPPGLSSGANVLTFGAGSRLTVL.

The chain links TRBV30 to TRBJ2-5; weak D call: TRBD1 (5 bases). CDR1 is GTSNPN and CDR2 is SVGIG in the germline V gene (reference sequence). The CDR3 contains 13 residues. Trimming took 0 bases from V and 5 from J, leaving 10 bases between them. The CDR3 loop reads CAWSVGRDETQYF. CDR3 bases: TGTGCCTGGAGTGTAGGCAGGGATGAGACCCAGTACTTC.

This sequence joins TRBV10-3 and TRBJ2-3; TRBD2 matches at 10 bases. V lost 4 bases and J lost 0; bases outside the gene matches: 10. CDR1 is ENHRY and CDR2 is SYGVKD in the germline V gene. The CDR3 contains 18 residues. This CDR3 is CAISGRTSGVTSTDTQYF. CDR3 nucleotides: TGTGCCATCAGTGGACGGACTAGCGGAGTCACTAGCACAGATACGCAGTATTTT.

This chain links TRBV5-1 with TRBJ2-7; weak D call: TRBD2 (5 bases). Trimming removed 1 base at V and 6 bases at J, with 17 bases between. CDR1 SGHRS and CDR2 YFSETQ come from the germline V gene. This CDR3 is built from 15 residues. In nucleotides, the CDR3 is TGCGCCAGCAGCTTGACCAACTCACGGGGTGGCGAGCAGTACTTC. Translating gives CASSLTNSRGGEQYF. Full variable domain (missing parts from reference TRBV5-1 and TRBJ2-7): KAGVTQTPRYLIKTRGQQVTLSCSPISGHRSVSWYQQTPGQGLQFLFEYFSETQRNKGNFPGRFSGRQFSNSRSEMNVSTLELGDSALYLCASSLTNSRGGEQYFGPGTRLTVT.